The 6 T cell receptor beta chains below all came from one sample that was sequenced in a study of blood T cells in healthy people across ages. A second PCR of about 6 to 11 cycles used a sample-barcoded 5' primer and a J-beta primer mix. TCRdb reanalysed the 5' RACE reads using MiXCR and keeps one entry per CDR3 protein. The sample includes 540,000 or so distinct CDR3 sequences, roughly 48% of them seen just once. Input material: blood. The origin of the receptors is an elderly man in good health.

The V and J genes are TRBV20-1 and TRBJ1-2; D is ambiguous. Trimming left V 2 bases short and J 2 bases short, with 9 bases between. This CDR3 spans 13 amino acids. Germline loops: CDR1 DFQATT, CDR2 SNEGSKA (reference sequence). The CDR3 DNA is TGCAGTGCTAGACTTGCAGAAAACTATGGCTACACCTTC. Translating it yields CSARLAENYGYTF.

This clonotype showed up just a few times. The chain has TRBV5-1 and TRBJ2-4; D gene ambiguous. The CDR3 contains 14 residues. Germline CDR1 is SGHRS and CDR2 is YFSETQ. V lost 4 bases, J lost 7 bases, and 15 bases lay in between. CDR3 amino acids: CASSNGPQRNIQYF. As DNA, the CDR3 is TGCGCCAGCAGCAACGGACCCCAGAGGAACATTCAGTACTTC.

The chain links TRBV6-2 or TRBV6-3 to TRBJ2-1, with TRBD2 matching over 8 bases. The germline gives CDR1 MNHEY, CDR2 SVGEGT. V was pared by 0 bases and J by 4 bases, with 5 bases of the junction left unmatched. The CDR3 totals 16 residues. The CDR3 region has the DNA TGTGCCAGCAGTTACTCGATGGCGGGGGGTTACAATGAGCAGTTCTTC. Its protein product is CASSYSMAGGYNEQFF.

V is TRBV6-1 and J is TRBJ2-7, with 8 bases that match TRBD1. CDR3 size: 12 residues. J lost 9 bases, V lost 5 bases, and 6 bases had no gene match. CDR1 is MNHNS, CDR2 SASEGT, per germline. CDR3 in amino acids: CASSTDRGAQYF. CDR3 in DNA: TGTGCCAGCAGTACAGACAGGGGAGCGCAGTACTTC.

The V call is TRBV20-1, the J call TRBJ1-2; weak D call: TRBD1 (5 bases). The CDR3 has 15 amino acids. V was shortened by 3 bases and J by 6 bases, with 20 bases between the two germline ends. Germline CDR1 reads DFQATT; CDR2 reads SNEGSKA (reference sequence). The DNA of the CDR3 is TGCAGTGCTAGGGAGTCTCAGGGCAGGGCAGATGGCTACACCTTC. Protein sequence: CSARESQGRADGYTF.

The chain joins TRBV25-1 to TRBJ2-3; no reliable D call. The V gene's germline CDR1 is MGHDK and CDR2 SYGVNS. Trimming took 3 bases from V and 0 from J, leaving 10 bases between them. This CDR3 spans 15 amino acids. CDR3 amino acids: CASSDGQTSTDTQYF. CDR3 nucleotides: TGTGCCAGCAGTGATGGGCAGACTAGCACAGATACGCAGTATTTT.